This T cell receptor (beta chain) stems from a study of cytomegalovirus exposure and HLA in healthy donors. Study-level findings and limits: Common viral pathogens (according to a later analysis) appeared linked to several of the most significant clusters. For most TCR beta V segments, an earlier analysis put the productive rate at about 87% or about 30% of the time. In a later analysis, specific HLA alleles were associated with some 16,000 TCR beta sequences at a 0.05 false discovery rate.

In nominal health when sampled, donors likely had unrecorded immune exposures nonetheless. In the PCR, 60 Vbeta and 13 Jbeta primers were used. The table came from immunoSEQ multiplex PCR; TCRdb's copy has only in-frame clones and leaves some out. The sample contains some 220,000 clones, around 83% of which appear only once. This clone was recorded a few times. Its cognate antigen is unknown. CDR1 SNHLY and CDR2 FYNNEI come from the germline V gene. This CDR3 has 11 amino acids. Between the trimmed V and J ends, which lost 5 bases and 4 bases, there was a span of 3 bases. The chain recombines TRBV2 with TRBJ1-5; D not resolved. Sequencing was carried out using PBMCs. The TCR was taken from a girl aged 2-10 years in good health and CMV-seronegative. The CDR3 sequence: CASSLNQPQHF. CDR3 nucleotides: TGTGCCAGCAGTCTAAATCAGCCCCAGCATTTT.